The 30 T cell receptor beta chains given below trace back to one sample, sequenced in a study of T-cell reconstitution after alpha-beta-depleted transplantation in children. Using unique molecular identifiers, the investigators prepared the TCRbeta library. In TCRdb, the PCR reads were re-called with MiXCR into one record per CDR3 protein. Of about 640,000 distinct CDR3 sequences listed, roughly 15% are singletons. The sample here was PBMCs from the stem cell graft donor, taken from the stem cell graft. Every receptor here comes from a human donor who donated a stem cell graft to a child with acute myeloid leukemia.

The sample holds many counts of this clonotype. This sequence joins TRBV11-2 and TRBJ2-7, with 7 positions matching TRBD1. Germline V gives CDR1 SGHAT, CDR2 FQNNGV. With 0 bases clipped from V and 5 bases from J, the junction kept 4 bases outside the gene matches. This CDR3 region has 14 residues. The CDR3 region has the DNA TGTGCCAGCAGCTTAGAACAGGGGTACGACGAGCAGTACTTC. This gives the protein CASSLEQGYDEQYF.

This clonotype was counted only a few times. The J gene is TRBJ1-2, the V gene TRBV27; D is unclear. The CDR3 loop spans 14 amino acids. CDR1 is MNHEY, CDR2 SMNVEV, per germline (reference sequence). The V end was cut by 0 bases, the J end by 4 bases, with 9 bases between. The CDR3 region is CASSLSAAGYGYTF. Written as DNA, the CDR3 is TGTGCCAGCAGTTTATCGGCAGCAGGCTATGGCTACACCTTC.

The CDR3 loop reads CASSASQNTGELFF. The CDR3 bases are TGCGCCAGCAGCGCATCTCAGAACACCGGGGAGCTGTTTTTT. V gene TRBV5-1 combines with J gene TRBJ2-2; D uncertain. The CDR3 is 14 residues long. V was clipped by 4 bases and J by 1 base, with 8 bases between them. The germline gives CDR1 SGHRS, CDR2 YFSETQ.

The gene calls are TRBV5-5 and TRBJ2-1, with 8 bases matching TRBD1. Germline assignment: CDR1 SGHKS and CDR2 YYEKEE (reference sequence). This CDR3 has 15 residues. Trimming took 0 bases from V and 8 from J; bases not matched to a gene: 7. CDR3 region: CASSLADRELDEQFF. The DNA of the CDR3 is TGTGCCAGCAGCTTGGCGGACAGGGAGTTGGATGAGCAGTTCTTC.

This clonotype has more than one count but fewer than ten. J is TRBJ2-6 and V is TRBV5-1; no clear D gene. V was trimmed by 5 bases and J by 2 bases, leaving 8 bases between them. CDR1 is SGHRS and CDR2 is YFSETQ in the germline V gene. The length of the CDR3 is 14 residues. CDR3 sequence: CASRSQAGANVLTF. In nucleotides, the CDR3 is TGCGCCAGCAGGTCCCAGGCTGGGGCCAACGTCCTGACTTTC.

This clonotype was picked up many times. The chain recombines TRBV7-2 with TRBJ1-1, with D possibly matching TRBD1 (6 bases). Germline V lookup: CDR1 SGHTA, CDR2 FQGNSA. The germline V and J ends were trimmed by 3 bases and 4 bases, with 12 bases remaining between them. The CDR3 spans 14 residues. This CDR3 reads CASSFRGQVTEAFF. The CDR3 bases are TGTGCCAGCAGCTTCAGGGGTCAGGTCACTGAAGCTTTCTTT.

This clonotype was detected a few times. This chain joins TRBV30 and TRBJ2-1; the D gene is possibly TRBD1 (7 bases). The length of the CDR3 is 13 residues. CDR1 is GTSNPN and CDR2 is SVGIG in the germline V gene (reference sequence). Deletions cut 3 bases from V and 5 bases from J, with 11 bases between. Written as DNA, the CDR3 is TGTGCCTGGAGCAGGGGGAGGCACAATGAGCAGTTCTTC. Its translation: CAWSRGRHNEQFF.

This clonotype appeared many times. The V and J genes are TRBV20-1 and TRBJ2-7; 11 bases fit TRBD2. The CDR3 is 14 amino acids. V lost 7 bases, J lost 3 bases, and 8 bases stayed unmatched. Germline V gene lookup returns CDR1 DFQATT and CDR2 SNEGSKA (reference sequence). CDR3 nucleotide sequence: TGCAGTGTCGGCCCTAGCGGGGGGCGCTACGAGCAGTACTTC. Its protein product is CSVGPSGGRYEQYF.

V gene TRBV20-1 combines with J gene TRBJ1-6; D ambiguous. Germline V gene data show CDR1 as DFQATT and CDR2 as SNEGSKA (reference sequence). V lost 4 bases, J lost 0 bases, and 13 bases lay in between. The CDR3 spans 16 residues. CDR3 protein: CSAKEGGYSYNSPLHF. CDR3 coding DNA: TGCAGTGCTAAAGAAGGAGGGTACTCCTATAATTCACCCCTCCACTTT.

This clonotype was recorded many times. The V and J genes are TRBV5-1 and TRBJ2-1; no reliable D call. There are 12 residues in the CDR3. V was cut by 0 bases and J by 5 bases, with 3 bases left in between. Germline values: CDR1 SGHRS, CDR2 YFSETQ. The CDR3 DNA sequence: TGCGCCAGCAGCTTGGAAAACAATGAGCAGTTCTTC. It codes for CASSLENNEQFF. Full variable domain (missing parts from reference TRBV5-1 and TRBJ2-1): KAGVTQTPRYLIKTRGQQVTLSCSPISGHRSVSWYQQTPGQGLQFLFEYFSETQRNKGNFPGRFSGRQFSNSRSEMNVSTLELGDSALYLCASSLENNEQFFGPGTRLTVL.

This clonotype has at least ten counts. The chain carries TRBV20-1 and TRBJ1-6; tentative D call: TRBD1 (5 bases). The CDR3 runs to 15 residues. Germline V gene data show CDR1 as DFQATT and CDR2 as SNEGSKA (reference sequence). The V gene lost 4 bases and the J gene lost 3 bases, with 13 bases spanning the gap. The CDR3 DNA reads TGCAGTGCTAATGGGGGGGGAAACTATAATTCACCCCTCCACTTT. This encodes CSANGGGNYNSPLHF.

The chain uses TRBV20-1 and TRBJ2-5; TRBD1 might be the D (5 bases). The V and J ends lost 1 base and 1 base respectively, with 10 bases between them. Germline CDR1 DFQATT, CDR2 SNEGSKA (reference sequence). The CDR3 sequence is 14 residues long. DNA for the CDR3: TGCAGTGCTAGAGTCTGGGGCAGCCAAGAGACCCAGTACTTC. Translating it yields CSARVWGSQETQYF.

The chain carries TRBV15 and TRBJ2-7, with unresolved D. The germline V gene encodes CDR1 LNHNV and CDR2 YYDKDF (reference sequence). V dropped 2 bases and J dropped 4 bases, with 9 bases sitting between them. This CDR3 spans 13 amino acids. The CDR3 bases are TGTGCCACCAGCAGATCCGGATCTTACGAGCAGTACTTC. Its translation is CATSRSGSYEQYF. The full variable domain, rest sourced from reference TRBV15 and TRBJ2-7, is DAMVIQNPRYQVTQFGKPVTLSCSQTLNHNVMYWYQQKSSQAPKLLFHYYDKDFNNEADTPDNFQSRRPNTSFCFLDIRSPGLGDTAMYLCATSRSGSYEQYFGPGTRLTVT.

This clonotype was observed many times. The J gene is TRBJ2-1, the V gene TRBV9, with 8 bases lining up with TRBD2. Germline CDR1 is SGDLS and CDR2 is YYNGEE. The V segment lost 0 bases and the J segment 1 base; nucleotides outside the gene matches: 18. The CDR3 has 21 amino acids. The CDR3 sequence: CASSVGGTSPLGLGSYNEQFF. The CDR3, as DNA: TGTGCCAGCAGCGTAGGGGGGACTAGTCCTCTTGGTTTAGGGTCCTACAATGAGCAGTTCTTC.

This clonotype was observed once. A much larger clone differs by one base, so this may be a read error. This sequence joins TRBV24-1 and TRBJ2-2, with 7 positions matching TRBD2. Germline CDR1 is KGHDR and CDR2 is SFDVKD. J lost 0 bases, V lost 11 bases, and 5 bases had no gene match. CDR3 length: 14 amino acids. The CDR3 region has the DNA TGTGCCATCAGGGAGGGGTCGAACACCGGGGAGCTGTTTTTT. Its translation: CAIREGSNTGELFF.

This chain joins TRBV20-1 and TRBJ2-3; 7 nucleotides align to TRBD2. V shed 0 bases and J 0 bases; nucleotides not matched to a gene: 6. This CDR3 is built from 16 residues. CDR1 is DFQATT and CDR2 is SNEGSKA in the germline V gene (reference sequence). DNA of the CDR3: TGCAGTGCTAGAGATCGGGAGGCCACGAGCACAGATACGCAGTATTTT. Its protein product is CSARDREATSTDTQYF.

The chain recombines TRBV6-1 with TRBJ1-2, with D possibly TRBD1 on 6 matching bases. CDR3 length: 14 amino acids. CDR1 and CDR2 from the germline V gene are MNHNS and SASEGT. The ends were cut back, 1 base at V and 6 bases at J, with 12 bases in the middle. The CDR3 region is CASSEVRGTHGYTF. In DNA, the CDR3 is TGTGCCAGCAGTGAAGTCAGGGGAACCCATGGCTACACCTTC.

The J gene is TRBJ2-1, the V gene TRBV20-1, with 7 positions matching TRBD1. Unmatched junction bases numbered 6, after V lost 0 bases and J lost 4 bases. CDR1 is DFQATT and CDR2 is SNEGSKA in the germline V gene (reference sequence). The length of the CDR3 is 15 residues. CDR3 sequence reads: CSARDDRVPYNEQFF. For the CDR3, the DNA is TGCAGTGCTAGAGATGACAGGGTTCCGTACAATGAGCAGTTCTTC.

In this sample, this clonotype turned up many times. The DNA of the CDR3 is TGTGCCAGCAGTTACTTCGCCTTGGATGAGCAGTTCTTC. As protein: CASSYFALDEQFF. This chain links TRBV6-5 with TRBJ2-1, with D hard to call. The germline CDR1 and CDR2 sequences are MNHEY and SVGAGI. The V and J ends lost 1 base and 8 bases respectively, with 9 bases between them. The CDR3 is made up of 13 amino acids.

A few counts support this clonotype. This chain uses TRBV5-6 with TRBJ2-5; D unresolved. The V gene lost 3 bases and the J gene lost 5 bases, with 11 bases spanning the gap. Per germline, CDR1 SGHDT and CDR2 YYEEEE. This CDR3 contains 13 residues. The CDR3 coding sequence is TGTGCCAGCAGCTCGTCGGTCTTGGAGACCCAGTACTTC. This gives the protein CASSSSVLETQYF.

This chain's CDR3 is CASAFSDSHEFYNEQFF. CDR3 nucleotide sequence: TGTGCCAGCGCATTTTCGGACAGCCATGAGTTCTACAATGAGCAGTTCTTC. The chain carries TRBV6-1 and TRBJ2-1; D is possibly TRBD1 (6 bases). Trimming took off 8 bases at V and 3 bases at J, with 23 bases between the two ends. CDR1 MNHNS and CDR2 SASEGT come from the germline V gene. CDR3 length equals 17 residues.

As for this clonotype: A much bigger clone sits one base away, suggesting this may be a read error. V is TRBV4-3 and J is TRBJ2-5; D gene uncertain. CDR1 and CDR2 (germline): LGHNA, YSLEER. The CDR3 extends over 13 amino acids. CDR3 in DNA: TGCGCCAGCGGCCAAGTGTTAACAGAGACCCAGTACTTC. Translation gives CASGQVLTETQYF.

This clonotype was detected ten times or more. J is TRBJ2-2 and V is TRBV20-1, with TRBD2 as a possible D gene (5 bases). CDR1 DFQATT and CDR2 SNEGSKA come from the germline V gene (reference sequence). The CDR3 covers 15 residues. V was clipped by 0 bases and J by 4 bases, with 12 bases between them. The CDR3 protein is CSARDSREGTGELFF. For the CDR3, the DNA is TGCAGTGCTAGAGATTCTCGCGAGGGCACCGGGGAGCTGTTTTTT.

In this sample, this clonotype turned up many times. V and J are TRBV20-1 and TRBJ1-2; D may be TRBD1 (6 bases). The length of the CDR3 is 12 residues. V was cut by 3 bases and J by 4 bases, with 9 bases left in between. Germline assignment: CDR1 DFQATT and CDR2 SNEGSKA (reference sequence). Here the CDR3 DNA reads TGCAGTGCTAGTAAGGGGGTCTATGGCTACACCTTC. Residues: CSASKGVYGYTF.

This clonotype was seen at least ten times. The V gene is TRBV20-1, the J gene TRBJ2-1, with a tentative D call TRBD1 (5 bases). The ends were cut back, 3 bases at V and 8 bases at J, with 8 bases in the middle. Germline V gives CDR1 DFQATT, CDR2 SNEGSKA (reference sequence). This CDR3 is 11 amino acids long. The CDR3 reads CSASLGDEQFF. The DNA for the CDR3 is TGCAGTGCTAGCCTAGGGGATGAGCAGTTCTTC.

The chain has TRBV12-3 or TRBV12-4 and TRBJ2-3, with D perhaps matching TRBD2 (5 bases). V dropped 7 bases and J dropped 3 bases, with 17 bases sitting between them. This CDR3 is built from 15 residues. The CDR3 spells CASKNGLANTDTQYF. The DNA for the CDR3 is TGTGCCAGCAAGAATGGTCTAGCAAATACAGATACGCAGTATTTT.

To note about this clonotype: One end of the junction is discordant with germline, which a read error may explain. The V gene is TRBV5-1, the J gene TRBJ2-1; 9 nucleotides agree with TRBD2. CDR3 length equals 13 residues. Looked up from germline, CDR1 is SGHRS and CDR2 is YFSETQ. CDR3 DNA sequence: TGCGCCATCAGCGGGGGGTCTGGTAATGAGCAGTTCTTC. Translation: CAISGGSGNEQFF.

This clonotype was detected many times. The chain has TRBV27 and TRBJ2-2; D is undetermined. The CDR3 consists of 14 residues. V lost 3 bases to trimming and J lost 4 bases, with 9 bases between them. Germline CDR1 MNHEY, CDR2 SMNVEV (reference sequence). The DNA for the CDR3 is TGTGCCAGCAGTTTGGGTAGTGTCACCGGGGAGCTGTTTTTT. Its translation: CASSLGSVTGELFF.

This clonotype was counted many times. The genes are TRBV20-1 and TRBJ1-5; a possible D gene is TRBD1 (6 bases). Trimming removed 5 bases at V and 2 bases at J, with 13 bases between. This CDR3 has 14 residues. The germline CDR1 and CDR2 sequences are DFQATT and SNEGSKA (reference sequence). The DNA for the CDR3 is TGCAGTGCTCTACAGGGACGAGGCAATCAGCCCCAGCATTTT. This codes for CSALQGRGNQPQHF.

There are a few counts of this clonotype. V usage is TRBV12-3 or TRBV12-4 and J usage is TRBJ2-5; 8 bases align to TRBD1. Trimming removed 5 bases from V and 5 bases from J; junction bases left unmatched: 7. The CDR3 is 14 residues long. The CDR3 loop reads CASSPNDRGETQYF. In DNA form, the CDR3 reads TGTGCCAGCAGTCCGAACGACAGGGGTGAGACCCAGTACTTC.